The rows below give T cell receptor beta chains drawn from one sample of a study of T cells in Graves' hyperthyroidism and ophthalmopathy. Each CDR3 protein gets one entry after TCRdb re-called the multiplex PCR reads with MiXCR. The sample has approximately 630,000 distinct CDR3 sequences; about 17% are singletons. The sequenced sample consisted of blood. These receptors came from a woman aged 25 to 39 with Graves' hyperthyroidism. CDR3s include the opening cysteine and the closing phenylalanine or tryptophan. Fields, in order: clone size, J gene, V gene, D gene, CDR3 protein, CDR3 DNA. A D gene is named only where the DNA matches it firmly. For some rows the clone size is stated as once, few or many, or as a class when expanded; others skip it.

size: NA
J: TRBJ2-2
V: TRBV30
D: TRBD1
CDR3: CAWSKGQGRNTGELFF
DNA: TGTGCCTGGAGTAAGGGACAGGGGAGGAATACCGGGGAGCTGTTTTTT

size: many
J: TRBJ2-2
V: TRBV2
D: NA
CDR3: CASTTGTANTGELFF
DNA: TGTGCCAGCACTACCGGGACGGCTAACACCGGGGAGCTGTTTTTT

size: many
J: TRBJ2-7
V: TRBV10-3
D: TRBD1
CDR3: CAISDPSGQGGYEQYF
DNA: TGTGCCATCAGTGACCCATCTGGACAGGGTGGTTACGAGCAGTACTTC

size: NA
J: TRBJ1-1
V: TRBV29-1
D: NA
CDR3: CSSIRPNTEAFF
DNA: TGCAGCTCAATCAGACCGAACACTGAAGCTTTCTTT

size: many
J: TRBJ2-1
V: TRBV7-7
D: TRBD1
CDR3: CASSFADRGGEQFF
DNA: TGTGCTAGCAGCTTCGCGGACAGGGGAGGCGAGCAGTTCTTC

size: NA
J: TRBJ2-4
V: TRBV3-1
D: TRBD1
CDR3: CASSPPDRGRLAKNIQYF
DNA: TGTGCCAGCAGCCCACCAGACAGGGGGCGCTTAGCCAAAAACATTCAGTACTTC

size: few
J: TRBJ1-2
V: TRBV7-2
D: NA
CDR3: CASSSRLYGYTF
DNA: TGTGCCAGCAGCTCCCGACTGTATGGCTACACCTTC

size: few
J: TRBJ1-1
V: TRBV29-1
D: NA
CDR3: CSVELGLNTEAFF
DNA: TGCAGCGTTGAACTCGGGTTAAACACTGAAGCTTTCTTT

size: few
J: TRBJ2-1
V: TRBV24-1
D: NA
CDR3: CATRGTNENEQFF
DNA: TGTGCCACTAGGGGGACTAATGAAAATGAGCAGTTCTTC

size: NA
J: TRBJ1-2
V: TRBV7-9
D: NA
CDR3: CAVPAQGGHGYTF
DNA: TGTGCCGTCCCGGCGCAGGGTGGTCATGGCTACACCTTC

size: many
J: TRBJ2-2
V: TRBV28
D: NA
CDR3: CASSSSGPGELFF
DNA: TGTGCCAGCAGTTCCTCGGGGCCCGGGGAGCTGTTTTTT

size: many
J: TRBJ2-3
V: TRBV27
D: NA
CDR3: CASSLSTAGKQYF
DNA: TGTGCCAGCAGTTTATCGACGGCAGGCAAGCAGTATTTT

size: many
J: TRBJ2-7
V: TRBV24-1
D: TRBD1
CDR3: CATSGGGRYEQYF
DNA: TGTGCCACCAGTGGAGGGGGCAGATACGAGCAGTACTTC

size: NA
J: TRBJ1-5
V: TRBV7-2
D: NA
CDR3: CASSLRVDQPQHF
DNA: TGTGCCAGCAGCTTAAGGGTCGATCAGCCCCAGCATTTT

size: NA
J: TRBJ1-2
V: TRBV19
D: TRBD1
CDR3: CASSEQGIGYTF
DNA: TGTGCCAGTAGTGAACAGGGGATAGGCTACACCTTC

size: many
J: TRBJ2-1
V: TRBV3-1
D: TRBD1
CDR3: CASSRWDRVYNEQFF
DNA: TGTGCCAGCAGCCGTTGGGACAGGGTCTACAATGAGCAGTTCTTC

size: many
J: TRBJ2-5
V: TRBV20-1
D: NA
CDR3: CSARDFYRDRKETQYF
DNA: TGCAGTGCTAGGGACTTCTACCGGGACCGGAAAGAGACCCAGTACTTC

size: many
J: TRBJ1-2
V: TRBV28
D: NA
CDR3: CASSFSEWGYTF
DNA: TGTGCCAGCAGTTTTTCCGAGTGGGGCTACACCTTC

size: many
J: TRBJ1-2
V: TRBV12-3/TRBV12-4
D: NA
CDR3: CASSLEGNYGYTF
DNA: TGTGCCAGCAGTTTAGAAGGGAACTATGGCTACACCTTC

size: few
J: TRBJ1-4
V: TRBV11-2
D: NA
CDR3: CASSLVRSVLTNEKLFF
DNA: TGTGCCAGCAGCTTAGTACGATCGGTCCTTACTAATGAAAAACTGTTTTTT

size: few
J: TRBJ1-2
V: TRBV6-1
D: NA
CDR3: CASSKLDGEGTF
DNA: TGTGCCAGCAGTAAGCTGGACGGCGAGGGCACCTTC

size: many
J: TRBJ2-7
V: TRBV7-2
D: TRBD1
CDR3: CASSRTGTGVYEQYF
DNA: TGTGCCAGCAGCAGAACCGGGACAGGGGTCTACGAGCAGTACTTC

size: few
J: TRBJ2-5
V: TRBV28
D: NA
CDR3: CASNFRDIYQETQYF
DNA: TGTGCCAGCAACTTCCGGGACATTTACCAAGAGACCCAGTACTTC

size: many
J: TRBJ2-7
V: TRBV20-1
D: NA
CDR3: CSASSRGPRSYEQYF
DNA: TGCAGTGCTAGTAGTCGAGGTCCCCGCTCCTACGAGCAGTACTTC

size: many
J: TRBJ1-1
V: TRBV11-3
D: NA
CDR3: CASSPTRGPEAEAFF
DNA: TGTGCCAGCAGCCCCACCAGGGGTCCGGAGGCTGAAGCTTTCTTT

size: NA
J: TRBJ1-6
V: TRBV20-1
D: NA
CDR3: CSAREGGSWNSPLHF
DNA: TGCAGTGCTAGAGAGGGGGGAAGCTGGAATTCACCCCTCCACTTT

size: NA
J: TRBJ2-1
V: TRBV12-3/TRBV12-4
D: NA
CDR3: CASSFSGGTGEQFF
DNA: TGTGCCAGCAGTTTCTCCGGCGGGACGGGTGAGCAGTTCTTC

size: many
J: TRBJ1-5
V: TRBV19
D: NA
CDR3: CASQHRTDQPQHF
DNA: TGTGCCAGCCAACACCGGACGGATCAGCCCCAGCATTTT

size: NA
J: TRBJ1-4
V: TRBV7-9
D: NA
CDR3: CASTPEGKSREKLFF
DNA: TGTGCCAGCACCCCCGAGGGAAAGAGCCGCGAAAAACTGTTTTTT

size: few
J: TRBJ2-4
V: TRBV7-2
D: NA
CDR3: CATLEGTVGSIQYF
DNA: TGTGCCACCCTAGAGGGGACGGTGGGTAGCATTCAGTACTTC

size: few
J: TRBJ1-1
V: TRBV7-9
D: NA
CDR3: CASSSGDLIAFF
DNA: TGTGCCAGCAGCTCCGGGGACTTGATAGCTTTCTTT

size: NA
J: TRBJ1-1
V: TRBV6-2/TRBV6-3
D: TRBD1
CDR3: CASSHRDRLNEAFF
DNA: TGTGCCAGCAGCCACCGGGACAGACTTAATGAAGCTTTCTTT

size: many
J: TRBJ2-7
V: TRBV28
D: TRBD1
CDR3: CASSSPGQALSPYEQYF
DNA: TGTGCCAGCAGTTCTCCCGGACAGGCCCTTTCCCCCTACGAGCAGTACTTC

size: NA
J: TRBJ1-6
V: TRBV12-3/TRBV12-4
D: NA
CDR3: CASRDLRGHNSPLHF
DNA: TGTGCCAGCAGGGACTTACGGGGCCATAATTCACCCCTCCACTTT

size: NA
J: TRBJ2-3
V: TRBV5-1
D: NA
CDR3: CASSLGLGETDTQYF
DNA: TGCGCCAGCAGCTTGGGATTAGGGGAGACAGATACGCAGTATTTT

size: once
J: TRBJ2-2
V: TRBV27
D: TRBD2
CDR3: CASSRASGTNTGELFF
DNA: TGTGCCAGCAGCCGCGCTAGCGGGACGAACACCGGGGAGCTGTTTTTT

size: once
J: TRBJ2-4
V: TRBV5-1
D: TRBD2
CDR3: CASSFKSIAGGALPSNIQYF
DNA: TGCGCCAGCAGCTTCAAGTCGATTGCGGGGGGAGCGCTACCCTCAAACATTCAGTACTTC

size: few
J: TRBJ2-5
V: TRBV6-1
D: NA
CDR3: CASRGGTQETQYF
DNA: TGTGCCAGCAGAGGGGGGACGCAAGAGACCCAGTACTTC

size: few
J: TRBJ2-1
V: TRBV20-1
D: TRBD2
CDR3: CSAQVRLAGTRSYNEQFF
DNA: TGCAGTGCTCAGGTCCGACTAGCGGGGACTCGCTCCTACAATGAGCAGTTCTTC

size: many
J: TRBJ2-7
V: TRBV6-1
D: TRBD1
CDR3: CASNRDRVYEQYF
DNA: TGTGCCAGCAATCGGGACAGGGTCTACGAGCAGTACTTC

size: NA
J: TRBJ2-2
V: TRBV12-3/TRBV12-4
D: TRBD1
CDR3: CASSPDRGPGELFF
DNA: TGTGCCAGCAGCCCCGACAGGGGGCCCGGGGAGCTGTTTTTT

size: NA
J: TRBJ2-1
V: TRBV27
D: NA
CDR3: CASSLSGGQFF
DNA: TGTGCCAGCAGTTTATCGGGTGGGCAGTTCTTC

size: many
J: TRBJ1-2
V: TRBV24-1
D: NA
CDR3: CATSDSTDLNYGYTF
DNA: TGTGCCACCAGTGACTCGACTGACCTCAACTATGGCTACACCTTC

size: few
J: TRBJ1-1
V: TRBV6-2/TRBV6-3
D: NA
CDR3: CASTRRNTEAFF
DNA: TGTGCCAGCACCAGGAGGAACACTGAAGCTTTCTTT

size: few
J: TRBJ2-7
V: TRBV19
D: TRBD2
CDR3: CATGTSGRNYEQYF
DNA: TGTGCCACCGGGACTAGCGGGAGGAATTACGAGCAGTACTTC

size: NA
J: TRBJ1-2
V: TRBV6-5
D: TRBD1
CDR3: CASSYGTGGYGYTF
DNA: TGTGCCAGCAGTTACGGGACAGGGGGCTATGGCTACACCTTC

size: many
J: TRBJ2-1
V: TRBV30
D: NA
CDR3: CAWSTLRDLYNEQFF
DNA: TGTGCCTGGAGTACTCTCAGGGATCTCTACAATGAGCAGTTCTTC

size: NA
J: TRBJ2-7
V: TRBV12-3/TRBV12-4
D: TRBD1
CDR3: CASSPQQGQFTYEQYF
DNA: TGTGCCAGCAGCCCACAACAGGGACAGTTTACCTACGAGCAGTACTTC

size: many
J: TRBJ1-1
V: TRBV12-3/TRBV12-4
D: NA
CDR3: CASSPGAPATEAFF
DNA: TGTGCCAGCAGTCCTGGGGCGCCAGCCACTGAAGCTTTCTTT

size: many
J: TRBJ2-5
V: TRBV18
D: NA
CDR3: CASSLHQRETQYF
DNA: TGTGCCAGCTCACTACATCAGCGAGAGACCCAGTACTTC

size: many
J: TRBJ2-1
V: TRBV2
D: NA
CDR3: CASSESRSYNEQFF
DNA: TGTGCCAGCAGTGAGTCTAGAAGCTACAATGAGCAGTTCTTC

size: few
J: TRBJ1-1
V: TRBV5-4
D: NA
CDR3: CASSFDSNTEAFF
DNA: TGTGCCAGCAGCTTCGATTCGAACACTGAAGCTTTCTTT

size: many
J: TRBJ2-7
V: TRBV28
D: NA
CDR3: CASSPTGFSYEQYF
DNA: TGTGCCAGCAGTCCCACAGGGTTCTCCTACGAGCAGTACTTC

size: few
J: TRBJ2-7
V: TRBV11-3
D: TRBD2
CDR3: CASGLANPYEQYF
DNA: TGTGCCAGCGGACTAGCGAACCCATACGAGCAGTACTTC

size: few
J: TRBJ1-2
V: TRBV4-3
D: NA
CDR3: CASSQVSRGDGYTF
DNA: TGCGCCAGCAGCCAAGTTTCCAGGGGAGATGGCTACACCTTC